This T cell receptor beta chain was obtained from a study of cytomegalovirus exposure and HLA in healthy donors. For the study at large: Early on, a data release was issued that held roughly 86 million unique TCRs from HLA-typed donors. Most donors, roughly 77% of roughly 400 genotyped, fell in the Caucasian-associated ancestry cluster. General study findings and limits: Productive status was seen about 87% or about 30% of the time for most TCR beta V segments in an earlier analysis. A likely sequencing artifact accounted for one observed cluster of highly shared sequence variants.

Germline V gene sequence: CDR1 MRHNA, CDR2 SNTAGT. V shed 2 bases and J shed 5 bases, with 12 bases lying between them. The CDR3 extends over 15 amino acids. This clone came up a few times. The antigen remains unidentified. Researchers ran the PCR with 60 Vbeta and 13 Jbeta primers. Assay used: immunoSEQ multiplex PCR; TCRdb lists only in-frame clones, some missing. Among 90,000 or so clones listed, around 82% were seen once. Material for sequencing was PBMCs. The receptor's source is a man aged 25-40 years in good health and CMV-seropositive. The chain carries TRBV6-4 and TRBJ2-2; weak D call: TRBD1 (5 bases). The CDR3: CASSDKPQGTGELFF. CDR3 DNA: TGTGCCAGCAGTGACAAACCCCAGGGTACCGGGGAGCTGTTTTTT.